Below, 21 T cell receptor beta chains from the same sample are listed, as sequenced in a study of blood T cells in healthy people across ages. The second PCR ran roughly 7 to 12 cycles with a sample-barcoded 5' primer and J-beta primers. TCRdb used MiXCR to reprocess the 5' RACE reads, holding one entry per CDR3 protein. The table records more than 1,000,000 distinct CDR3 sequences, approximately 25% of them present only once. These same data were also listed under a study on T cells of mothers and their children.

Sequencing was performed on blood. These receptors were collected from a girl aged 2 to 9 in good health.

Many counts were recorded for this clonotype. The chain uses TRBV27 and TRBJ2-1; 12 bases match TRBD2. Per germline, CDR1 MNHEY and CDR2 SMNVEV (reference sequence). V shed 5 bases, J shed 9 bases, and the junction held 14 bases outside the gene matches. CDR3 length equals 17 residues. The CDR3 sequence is CASSLGTSGWNHGEQFF. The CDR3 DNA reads TGTGCCAGCAGTCTGGGGACTAGCGGGTGGAACCATGGTGAGCAGTTCTTC.

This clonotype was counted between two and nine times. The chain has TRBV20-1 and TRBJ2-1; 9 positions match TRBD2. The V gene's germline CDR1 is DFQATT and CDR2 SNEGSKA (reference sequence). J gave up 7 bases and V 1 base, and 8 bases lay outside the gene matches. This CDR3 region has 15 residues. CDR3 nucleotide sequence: TGCAGTGCTAGAGTCGGGACTAGCCTATCGAATGAGCAGTTCTTC. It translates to CSARVGTSLSNEQFF.

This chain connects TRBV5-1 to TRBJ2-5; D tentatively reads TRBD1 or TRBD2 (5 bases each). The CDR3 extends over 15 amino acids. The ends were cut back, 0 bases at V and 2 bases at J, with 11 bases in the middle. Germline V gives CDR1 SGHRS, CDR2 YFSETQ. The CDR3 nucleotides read TGCGCCAGCAGCTTGGAGGGGAGCCCACAAGAGACCCAGTACTTC. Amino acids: CASSLEGSPQETQYF.

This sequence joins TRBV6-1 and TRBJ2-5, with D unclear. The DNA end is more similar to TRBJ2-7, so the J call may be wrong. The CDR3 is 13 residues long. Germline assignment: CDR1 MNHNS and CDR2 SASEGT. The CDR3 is CASSGFRPYEQYF. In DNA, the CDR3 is TGTGCCAGCAGTGGATTTAGGCCCTACGAGCAGTACTTC.

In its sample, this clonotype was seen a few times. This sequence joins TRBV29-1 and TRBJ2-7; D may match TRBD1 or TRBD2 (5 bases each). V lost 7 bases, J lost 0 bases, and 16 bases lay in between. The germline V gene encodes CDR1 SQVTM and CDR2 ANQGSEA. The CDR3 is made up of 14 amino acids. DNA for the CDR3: TGCAGCGCCGCCGGGACGGTGAGCTCCTACGAGCAGTACTTC. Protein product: CSAAGTVSSYEQYF.

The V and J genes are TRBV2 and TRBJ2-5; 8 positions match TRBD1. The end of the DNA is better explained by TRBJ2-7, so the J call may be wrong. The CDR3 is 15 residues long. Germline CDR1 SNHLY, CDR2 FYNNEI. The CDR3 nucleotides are TGTGCCAGCAGCGTTCTCACAGGGGGGACCTACGAGCAGTACTTC. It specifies CASSVLTGGTYEQYF.

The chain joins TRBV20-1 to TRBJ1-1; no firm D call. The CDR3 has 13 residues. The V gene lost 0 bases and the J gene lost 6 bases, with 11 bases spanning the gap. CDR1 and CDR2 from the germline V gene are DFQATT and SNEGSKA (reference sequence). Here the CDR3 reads CSARDYRRPEAFF. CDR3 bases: TGCAGTGCTAGAGATTACAGACGACCTGAAGCTTTCTTT.

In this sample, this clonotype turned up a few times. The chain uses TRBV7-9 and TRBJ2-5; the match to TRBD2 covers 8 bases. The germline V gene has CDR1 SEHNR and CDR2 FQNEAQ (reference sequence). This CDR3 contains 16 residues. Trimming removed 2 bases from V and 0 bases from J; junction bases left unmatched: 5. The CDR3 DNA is TGTGCCAGCAGCTTAAGGGGACTAGGTAACCAAGAGACCCAGTACTTC. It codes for CASSLRGLGNQETQYF.

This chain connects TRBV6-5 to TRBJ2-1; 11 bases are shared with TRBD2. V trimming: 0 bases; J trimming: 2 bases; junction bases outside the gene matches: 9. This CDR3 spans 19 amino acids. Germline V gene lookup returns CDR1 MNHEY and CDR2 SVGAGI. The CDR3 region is CASSYSGTSGLQTYNEQFF. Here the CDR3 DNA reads TGTGCCAGCAGTTACTCCGGGACTAGCGGACTGCAAACCTACAATGAGCAGTTCTTC.

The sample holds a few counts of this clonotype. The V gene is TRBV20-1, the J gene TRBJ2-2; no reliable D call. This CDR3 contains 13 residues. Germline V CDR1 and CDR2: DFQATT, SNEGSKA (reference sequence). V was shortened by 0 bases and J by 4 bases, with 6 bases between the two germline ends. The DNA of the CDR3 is TGCAGTGCTAGAGATCGAATCACCGGGGAGCTGTTTTTT. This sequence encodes CSARDRITGELFF.

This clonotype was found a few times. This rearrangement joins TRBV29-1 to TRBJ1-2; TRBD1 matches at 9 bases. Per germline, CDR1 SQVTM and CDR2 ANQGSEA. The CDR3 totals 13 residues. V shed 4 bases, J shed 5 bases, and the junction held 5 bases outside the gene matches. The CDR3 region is CSVGDRALYGYTF. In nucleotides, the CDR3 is TGCAGCGTTGGGGACAGGGCTCTATATGGCTACACCTTC.

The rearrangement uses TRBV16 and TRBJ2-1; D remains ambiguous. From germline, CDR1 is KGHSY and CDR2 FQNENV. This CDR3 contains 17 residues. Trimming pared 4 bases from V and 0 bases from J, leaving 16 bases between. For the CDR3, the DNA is TGTGCCAGCAGCCCCGTTGAAGGCCCGAGCTCCTACAATGAGCAGTTCTTC. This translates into CASSPVEGPSSYNEQFF.

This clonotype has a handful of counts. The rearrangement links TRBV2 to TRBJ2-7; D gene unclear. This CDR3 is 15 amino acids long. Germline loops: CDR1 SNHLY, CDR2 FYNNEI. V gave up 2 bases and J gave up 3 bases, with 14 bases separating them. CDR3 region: CASSELGSLVYEQYF. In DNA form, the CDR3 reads TGTGCCAGCAGTGAACTGGGCAGCCTAGTCTACGAGCAGTACTTC.

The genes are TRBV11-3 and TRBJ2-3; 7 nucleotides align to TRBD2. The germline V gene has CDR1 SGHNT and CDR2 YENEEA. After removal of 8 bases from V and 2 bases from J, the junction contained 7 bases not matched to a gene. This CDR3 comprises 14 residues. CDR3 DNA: TGTGCCAGCGTTCTAGCGGCGAACACAGATACGCAGTATTTT. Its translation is CASVLAANTDTQYF.

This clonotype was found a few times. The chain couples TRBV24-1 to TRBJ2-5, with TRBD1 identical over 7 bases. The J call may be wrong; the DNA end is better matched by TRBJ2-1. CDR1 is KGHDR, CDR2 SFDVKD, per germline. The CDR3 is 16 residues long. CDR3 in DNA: TGTGCCACCAGTGATTGGGGACAGAGAGGATTTAATGAGCAGTTCTTC. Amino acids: CATSDWGQRGFNEQFF.

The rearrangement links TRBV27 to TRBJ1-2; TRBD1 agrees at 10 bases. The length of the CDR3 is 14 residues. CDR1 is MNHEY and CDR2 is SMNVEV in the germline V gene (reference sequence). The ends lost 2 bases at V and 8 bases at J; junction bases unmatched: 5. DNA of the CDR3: TGTGCCAGCAGTTTAGACAGGGGGCGGAACGGCTACACCTTC. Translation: CASSLDRGRNGYTF.

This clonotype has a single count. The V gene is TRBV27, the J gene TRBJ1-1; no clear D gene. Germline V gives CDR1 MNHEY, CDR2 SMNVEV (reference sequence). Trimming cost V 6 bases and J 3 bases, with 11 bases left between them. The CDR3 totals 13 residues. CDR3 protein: CASRASDYTEAFF. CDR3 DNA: TGTGCCAGCAGAGCGAGTGACTACACTGAAGCTTTCTTT.

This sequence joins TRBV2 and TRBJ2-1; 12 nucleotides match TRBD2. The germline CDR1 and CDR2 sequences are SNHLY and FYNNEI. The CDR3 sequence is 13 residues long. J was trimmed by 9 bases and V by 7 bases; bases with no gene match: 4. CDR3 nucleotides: TGTGCCAGCATTCTAGCGGGAGGGTTTGAGCAGTTCTTC. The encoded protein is CASILAGGFEQFF.

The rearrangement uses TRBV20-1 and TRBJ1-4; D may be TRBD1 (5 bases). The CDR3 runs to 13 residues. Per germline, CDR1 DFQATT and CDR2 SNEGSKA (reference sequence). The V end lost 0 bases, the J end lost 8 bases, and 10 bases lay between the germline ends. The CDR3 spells CSARDRAGEKLFF. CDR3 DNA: TGCAGTGCTAGAGATCGGGCAGGGGAAAAACTGTTTTTT.

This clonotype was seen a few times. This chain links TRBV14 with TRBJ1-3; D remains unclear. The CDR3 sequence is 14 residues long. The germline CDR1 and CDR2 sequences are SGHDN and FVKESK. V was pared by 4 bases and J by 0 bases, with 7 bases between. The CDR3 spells CASSLRISGNTIYF. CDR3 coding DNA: TGTGCCAGCAGCCTGAGGATCTCTGGAAACACCATATATTTT.

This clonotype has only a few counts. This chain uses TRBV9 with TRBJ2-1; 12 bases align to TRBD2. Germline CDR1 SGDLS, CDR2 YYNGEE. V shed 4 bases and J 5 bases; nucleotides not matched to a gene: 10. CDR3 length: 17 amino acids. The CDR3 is CASSRGLAGSRDNEQFF. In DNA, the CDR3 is TGTGCCAGCAGCCGAGGACTAGCGGGATCAAGAGACAATGAGCAGTTCTTC. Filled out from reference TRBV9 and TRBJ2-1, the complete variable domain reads DSGVTQTPKHLITATGQRVTLRCSPRSGDLSVYWYQQSLDQGLQFLIQYYNGEERAKGNILERFSAQQFPDLHSELNLSSLELGDSALYFCASSRGLAGSRDNEQFFGPGTRLTVL.